These 3 T cell receptor beta chains were sequenced from one sample in a study of early T cells in non-severe SARS-CoV-2 infection. TCRdb independently ran MiXCR on the 5' RACE reads; one entry per CDR3 protein. The data show under 70,000 distinct CDR3 sequences, roughly 13% seen once. Sequenced: whole blood. All receptors come from an adult who was a healthcare worker with PCR-confirmed SARS-CoV-2 infection or an uninfected control (not recorded which).

In its sample, this clonotype was seen many times. The chain has TRBV10-2 and TRBJ2-1; TRBD2 is a possible D gene (6 bases). The CDR3 totals 15 residues. Trimming took 6 bases from V and 0 from J, leaving 12 bases between them. Germline CDR1 is WSHSY and CDR2 is SAAADI. The CDR3 nucleotides are TGCGCCAGCAGGGGGGGACGGAGCTCCTACAATGAGCAGTTCTTC. This encodes CASRGGRSSYNEQFF.

This clonotype was seen repeatedly, ten times or more. The rearrangement uses TRBV12-3 or TRBV12-4 and TRBJ2-1, with TRBD2 matching 12 bases. This CDR3 spans 16 amino acids. V lost 2 bases, J lost 7 bases, and 6 bases stayed unmatched. Written as DNA, the CDR3 is TGTGCCAGCAGTTTACTAGCGGGAGGGAGGGGAAATGAGCAGTTCTTC. Protein product: CASSLLAGGRGNEQFF.

This clonotype was seen many times. The chain combines TRBV7-9 with TRBJ2-7; 7 bases match TRBD1. J lost 6 bases, V lost 0 bases, and 14 bases had no gene match. The CDR3 contains 17 residues. Germline V CDR1 and CDR2: SEHNR, FQNEAQ (reference sequence). CDR3 amino acids: CASSLAIGLGQSREQYF. As DNA, the CDR3 is TGTGCCAGCAGCTTAGCGATTGGCCTGGGACAGAGTCGCGAGCAGTACTTC.